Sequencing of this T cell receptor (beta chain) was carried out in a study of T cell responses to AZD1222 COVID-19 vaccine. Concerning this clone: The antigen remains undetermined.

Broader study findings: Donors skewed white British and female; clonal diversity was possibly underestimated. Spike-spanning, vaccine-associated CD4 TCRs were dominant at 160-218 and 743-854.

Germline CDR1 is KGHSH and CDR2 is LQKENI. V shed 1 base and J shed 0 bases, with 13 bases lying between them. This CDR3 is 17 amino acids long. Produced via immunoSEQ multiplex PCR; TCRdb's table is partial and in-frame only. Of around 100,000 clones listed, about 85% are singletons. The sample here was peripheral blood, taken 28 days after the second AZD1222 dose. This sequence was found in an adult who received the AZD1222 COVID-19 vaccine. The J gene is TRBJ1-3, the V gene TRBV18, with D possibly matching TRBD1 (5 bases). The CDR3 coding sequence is TGTGCCAGCTCACCACAACCTATGACAGTCTCTGGAAACACCATATATTTT. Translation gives CASSPQPMTVSGNTIYF.